This T cell receptor beta chain emerged from a study of blood T cell repertoires in COVID-19. Overall study: Acute and convalescent COVID-19 specimens originated in the United States, Italy and Spain. Sample material is recorded as cDNA or gDNA derived from T cells, B-cell-depleted T cells, or PBMCs.

With 3 bases clipped from V and 1 base from J, the junction kept 9 bases outside the gene matches. Germline loops: CDR1 KGHSH, CDR2 LQKENI. The CDR3 consists of 17 residues. In the authors' workflow: Researchers report that nucleated cell counts were estimated from reference gene primer amplification. TCRdb keeps only in-frame clones here, not all; method: immunoSEQ multiplex PCR. V and J calls and clone size follow that table, whereas D and trimming were derived from the DNA. The sample holds 53,000 or so clones, just under 85% seen once. The chain links TRBV18 to TRBJ2-7; 10 bases align to TRBD2. Sequenced sample: peripheral blood. The sequence was obtained from a human donor in a cohort sampled during active COVID-19. CDR3 sequence reads: CASSPPLSGGKSYEQYF. The CDR3 DNA follows: TGTGCCAGCTCACCTCCCCTTAGCGGGGGGAAGTCCTACGAGCAGTACTTC.